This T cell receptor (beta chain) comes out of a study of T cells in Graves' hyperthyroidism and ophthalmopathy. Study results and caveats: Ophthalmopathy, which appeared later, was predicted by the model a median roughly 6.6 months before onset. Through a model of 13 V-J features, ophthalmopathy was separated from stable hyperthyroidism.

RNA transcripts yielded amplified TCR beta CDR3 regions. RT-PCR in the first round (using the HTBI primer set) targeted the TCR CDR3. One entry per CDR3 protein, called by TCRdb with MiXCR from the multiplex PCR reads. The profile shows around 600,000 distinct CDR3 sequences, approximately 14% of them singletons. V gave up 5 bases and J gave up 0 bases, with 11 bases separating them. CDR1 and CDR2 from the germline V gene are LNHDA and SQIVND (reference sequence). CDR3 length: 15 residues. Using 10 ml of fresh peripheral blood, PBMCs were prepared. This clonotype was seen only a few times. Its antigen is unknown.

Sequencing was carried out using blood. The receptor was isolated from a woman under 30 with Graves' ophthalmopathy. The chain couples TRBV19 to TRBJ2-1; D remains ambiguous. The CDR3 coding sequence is TGTGCCAGTAGTGAAGACATTTCCTCCTACAATGAGCAGTTCTTC. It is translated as CASSEDISSYNEQFF.